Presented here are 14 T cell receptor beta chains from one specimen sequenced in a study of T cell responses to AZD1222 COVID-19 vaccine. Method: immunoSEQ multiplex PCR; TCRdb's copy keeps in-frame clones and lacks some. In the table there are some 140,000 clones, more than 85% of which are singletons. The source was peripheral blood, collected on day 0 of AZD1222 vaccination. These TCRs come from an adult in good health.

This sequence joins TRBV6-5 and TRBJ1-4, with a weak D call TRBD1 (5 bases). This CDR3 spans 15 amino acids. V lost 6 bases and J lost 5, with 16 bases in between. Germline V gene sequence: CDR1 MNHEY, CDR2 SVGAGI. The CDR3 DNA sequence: TGTGCCAGCAGACACCAAAAAGGGGCCAATGAAAAACTGTTTTTT. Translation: CASRHQKGANEKLFF.

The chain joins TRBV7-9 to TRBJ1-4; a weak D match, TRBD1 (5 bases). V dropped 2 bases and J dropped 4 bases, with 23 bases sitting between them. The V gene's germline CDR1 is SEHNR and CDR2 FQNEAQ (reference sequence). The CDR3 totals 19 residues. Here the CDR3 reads CASSLFGGGLSHLNEKLFF. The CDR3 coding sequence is TGTGCCAGCAGCTTATTTGGGGGTGGATTGTCCCACCTTAATGAAAAACTGTTTTTT.

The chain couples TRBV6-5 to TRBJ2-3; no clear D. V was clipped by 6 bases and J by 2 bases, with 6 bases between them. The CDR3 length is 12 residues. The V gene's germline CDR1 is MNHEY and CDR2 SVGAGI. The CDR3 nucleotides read TGTGCCAGCAGAACCCCCACAGATACGCAGTATTTT. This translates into CASRTPTDTQYF.

The CDR3 is CASSDLAGGLNEQFF. CDR3 in DNA: TGCGCCAGCAGCGATCTAGCGGGGGGGCTTAATGAGCAGTTCTTC. The rearrangement joins TRBV10-1 to TRBJ2-1, with 12 positions matching TRBD2. The germline gives CDR1 WNHNN, CDR2 SYGVQD (reference sequence). The CDR3 totals 15 residues. Losses at the gene ends were 6 bases for V and 7 bases for J; bases not matched to a gene: 7.

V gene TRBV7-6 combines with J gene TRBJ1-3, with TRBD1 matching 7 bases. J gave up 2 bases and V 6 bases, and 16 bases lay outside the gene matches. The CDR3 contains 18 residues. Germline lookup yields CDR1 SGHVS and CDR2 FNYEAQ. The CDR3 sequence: CASSRRFERRGPGNTIYF. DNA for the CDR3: TGTGCCAGCAGTCGCAGGTTCGAGCGTAGGGGGCCTGGAAACACCATATATTTT.

The CDR3 DNA follows: TGTGCCAGCAGAGGACTAGCGGGAGACAGGGTGTCCTACGAGCAGTACTTC. Encoded protein: CASRGLAGDRVSYEQYF. The chain recombines TRBV27 with TRBJ2-7; 13 bases agree with TRBD2. The ends lost 6 bases at V and 1 base at J; junction bases unmatched: 9. Germline CDR1 MNHEY, CDR2 SMNVEV (reference sequence). This CDR3 is built from 17 residues.

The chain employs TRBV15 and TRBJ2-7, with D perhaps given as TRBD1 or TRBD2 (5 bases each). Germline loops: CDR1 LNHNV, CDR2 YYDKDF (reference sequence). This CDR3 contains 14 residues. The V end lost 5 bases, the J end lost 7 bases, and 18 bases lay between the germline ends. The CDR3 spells CATSSRDRLGEQYF. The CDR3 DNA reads TGTGCCACCAGCTCCCGGGACCGTTTGGGTGAGCAGTACTTC.

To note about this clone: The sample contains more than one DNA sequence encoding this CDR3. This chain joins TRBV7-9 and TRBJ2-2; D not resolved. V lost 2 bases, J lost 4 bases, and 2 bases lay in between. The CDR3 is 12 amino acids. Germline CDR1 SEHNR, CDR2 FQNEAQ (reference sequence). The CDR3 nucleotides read TGTGCCAGCAGCTTATCCACCGGGGAGCTGTTTTTT. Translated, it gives CASSLSTGELFF.

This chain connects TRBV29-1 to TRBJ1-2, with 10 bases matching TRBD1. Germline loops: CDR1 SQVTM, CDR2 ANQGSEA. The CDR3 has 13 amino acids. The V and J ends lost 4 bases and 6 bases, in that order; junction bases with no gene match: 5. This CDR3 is CSVGPGTGDGYTF. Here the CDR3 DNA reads TGCAGCGTTGGCCCCGGGACAGGGGATGGCTACACCTTC.

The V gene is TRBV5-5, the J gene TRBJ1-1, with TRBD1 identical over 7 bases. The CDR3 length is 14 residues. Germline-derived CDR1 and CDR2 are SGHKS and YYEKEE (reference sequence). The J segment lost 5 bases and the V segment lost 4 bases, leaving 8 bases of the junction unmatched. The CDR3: CASSTGDSKTEAFF. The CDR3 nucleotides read TGTGCCAGCAGCACCGGGGACAGTAAAACTGAAGCTTTCTTT.

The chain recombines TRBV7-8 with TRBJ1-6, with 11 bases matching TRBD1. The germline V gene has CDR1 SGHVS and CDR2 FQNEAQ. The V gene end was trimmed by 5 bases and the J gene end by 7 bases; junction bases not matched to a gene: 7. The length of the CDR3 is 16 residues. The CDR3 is CASSPGGTGGNSPLHF. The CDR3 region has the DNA TGTGCCAGCAGCCCAGGGGGGACAGGGGGGAATTCACCCCTCCACTTT.

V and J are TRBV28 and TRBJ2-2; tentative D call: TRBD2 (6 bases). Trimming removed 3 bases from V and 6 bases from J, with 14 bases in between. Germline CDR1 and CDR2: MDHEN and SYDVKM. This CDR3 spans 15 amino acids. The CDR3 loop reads CASSLGPTGAGELFF. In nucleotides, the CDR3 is TGTGCCAGCAGTTTGGGTCCGACGGGGGCCGGGGAGCTGTTTTTT.

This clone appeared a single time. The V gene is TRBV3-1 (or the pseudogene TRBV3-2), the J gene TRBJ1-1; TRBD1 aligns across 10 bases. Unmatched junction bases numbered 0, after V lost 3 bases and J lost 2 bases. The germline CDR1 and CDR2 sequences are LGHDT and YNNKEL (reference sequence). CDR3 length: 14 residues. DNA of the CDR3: TGTGCCAGCAGCCAGACAGGGGGCAACACTGAAGCTTTCTTT. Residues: CASSQTGGNTEAFF.

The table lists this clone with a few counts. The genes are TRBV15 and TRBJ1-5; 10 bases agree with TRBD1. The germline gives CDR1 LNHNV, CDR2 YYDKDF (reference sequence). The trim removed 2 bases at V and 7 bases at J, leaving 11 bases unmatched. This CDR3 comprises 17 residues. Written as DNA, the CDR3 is TGTGCCACCAGCAGAAACAACCGGGACAGGGGTTTGCAGCCCCAGCATTTT. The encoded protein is CATSRNNRDRGLQPQHF.